The 30 T cell receptor beta chains given below trace back to one sample, sequenced in a study of OX40 agonist ivuxolimab in advanced cancers. The assay was immunoSEQ multiplex PCR, and TCRdb's table has in-frame clones only and misses some. The sample gives 25,000 to 35,000 clones, 75% to 90% of which show up once; around 28% is in the top ten. The sample in question was CD4+ or CD8+ T cells sorted from blood, obtained in a trial of the OX40 agonist ivuxolimab. Receptor source: an adult with an advanced solid tumor such as melanoma, head and neck, liver or kidney cancer.

This chain uses TRBV27 with TRBJ2-7; TRBD1 matches 7 bases. After removal of 1 base from V and 12 bases from J, the junction contained 6 bases not matched to a gene. The CDR3 length is 12 residues. Germline-derived CDR1 and CDR2 are MNHEY and SMNVEV (reference sequence). The CDR3 spells CASSLFRQGLYF. The CDR3 coding sequence is TGTGCCAGCAGTTTATTCAGACAGGGTTTGTACTTC.

The chain joins TRBV5-1 to TRBJ1-1; TRBD1 agrees at 9 bases. V gave up 4 bases and J gave up 1 base; unmatched junction bases: 11. Germline V gene data show CDR1 as SGHRS and CDR2 as YFSETQ. This CDR3 is built from 17 residues. The CDR3, as DNA: TGCGCCAGCAGCGGGAAGGGGACAGGGCTCCCGAACACTGAAGCTTTCTTT. It specifies CASSGKGTGLPNTEAFF.

J is TRBJ2-3 and V is TRBV2; TRBD1 matches 10 bases. The ends lost 8 bases at V and 6 bases at J; junction bases unmatched: 8. CDR1 SNHLY and CDR2 FYNNEI come from the germline V gene. The CDR3 covers 14 residues. The CDR3 nucleotides are TGTGCCAGCGACAGGGGGCGCGATGTGGATACGCAGTATTTT. The encoded protein is CASDRGRDVDTQYF.

Sample share makes this clone medium-sized. The rearrangement joins TRBV6-4 to TRBJ2-1, with 14 bases aligning to TRBD2. Germline V CDR1 and CDR2: MRHNA, SNTAGT. V trimming: 3 bases; J trimming: 7 bases; junction bases outside the gene matches: 5. The CDR3 sequence is 16 residues long. The DNA of the CDR3 is TGTGCCAGCAGTGAGACTAGCGGGAGGGCGTCGAATGAGCAGTTCTTC. Amino acids: CASSETSGRASNEQFF.

The V gene is TRBV9, the J gene TRBJ2-7; TRBD1 aligns across 7 bases. J gave up 0 bases and V 0 bases, and 3 bases lay outside the gene matches. CDR3 length equals 15 residues. Germline V CDR1 and CDR2: SGDLS, YYNGEE. The CDR3: CASSVGGDSSYEQYF. The CDR3 nucleotides read TGTGCCAGCAGCGTAGGTGGGGACAGCTCCTACGAGCAGTACTTC.

The rearrangement uses TRBV4-1 and TRBJ2-1; possible D gene TRBD1, 6 bases. This CDR3 is built from 16 residues. From germline, CDR1 is MGHRA and CDR2 YSYEKL. The V end lost 3 bases, the J end lost 4 bases, and 16 bases lay between the germline ends. DNA of the CDR3: TGCGCCAGCAGCCAGGCCTCCGGGACACCATACAATGAGCAGTTCTTC. It encodes CASSQASGTPYNEQFF.

This chain joins TRBV4-1 and TRBJ2-7; no firm D call. The V gene lost 4 bases and the J gene lost 3 bases, with 10 bases spanning the gap. The CDR3 has 13 amino acids. Germline values: CDR1 MGHRA, CDR2 YSYEKL. CDR3 in DNA: TGCGCCAGCAGCCCAAGGACGGACTACGAGCAGTACTTC. Protein product: CASSPRTDYEQYF.

The V gene is TRBV7-6, the J gene TRBJ2-7; TRBD1 might be the D (6 bases). The V end was cut by 3 bases, the J end by 0 bases, with 15 bases between. CDR1 and CDR2 (germline): SGHVS, FNYEAQ. CDR3 length: 16 residues. The CDR3 protein is CASSFDRINPSYEQYF. Here the CDR3 DNA reads TGTGCCAGCAGCTTTGACAGGATTAATCCCTCCTACGAGCAGTACTTC.

This clone was recorded only once. This chain uses TRBV15 with TRBJ2-7; 9 bases line up with TRBD1. CDR3 size: 14 residues. Germline CDR1 reads LNHNV; CDR2 reads YYDKDF (reference sequence). V was clipped by 2 bases and J by 2 bases; unmatched bases: 1. The CDR3 DNA reads as TGTGCCACCAGCAGACGGGACAGGGCCTACGAGCAGTACTTC. It yields the protein CATSRRDRAYEQYF.

The V and J genes are TRBV6-5 and TRBJ2-1, with TRBD2 matching 7 bases. This CDR3 spans 14 amino acids. Germline V gene data show CDR1 as MNHEY and CDR2 as SVGAGI. Losses at the gene ends were 2 bases for V and 9 bases for J; bases not matched to a gene: 7. Written as DNA, the CDR3 is TGTGCCAGCAGTTACGGGACTAATACAATTGAGCAGTTCTTC. It encodes CASSYGTNTIEQFF.

This chain joins TRBV7-9 and TRBJ2-7; 11 bases align to TRBD2. The CDR3 is 17 residues long. The J segment lost 1 base and the V segment lost 4 bases, leaving 9 bases of the junction unmatched. Germline V CDR1 and CDR2: SEHNR, FQNEAQ (reference sequence). CDR3 bases: TGTGCCAGCAGCTCAGGGACTAGCGGATGGAGGTCCTACGAGCAGTACTTC. Translated: CASSSGTSGWRSYEQYF.

The V and J genes are TRBV27 and TRBJ1-1; 7 bases line up with TRBD1. With V trimmed by 4 bases and J by 5 bases, 7 bases remained unmatched. CDR1 is MNHEY, CDR2 SMNVEV, per germline (reference sequence). The CDR3 loop spans 14 amino acids. The CDR3 region has the DNA TGTGCCAGCAGTTCGCACAGGGGAGGGACTGAAGCTTTCTTT. Translated, it gives CASSSHRGGTEAFF.

This sequence joins TRBV4-1 and TRBJ1-3; D gene ambiguous. The ends were cut back, 4 bases at V and 1 base at J, with 14 bases in the middle. The CDR3 contains 16 residues. Germline-derived CDR1 and CDR2 are MGHRA and YSYEKL. CDR3 bases: TGCGCCAGCAGCCCTATGGGTATCGAGTCTGGAAACACCATATATTTT. Amino acid sequence: CASSPMGIESGNTIYF.

This rearrangement joins TRBV29-1 to TRBJ1-5, with 7 bases aligning to TRBD1. The CDR3 extends over 15 amino acids. The germline V gene has CDR1 SQVTM and CDR2 ANQGSEA. V lost 3 bases to trimming and J lost 1 base; unmatched junction nucleotides: 6. Written as DNA, the CDR3 is TGCAGCGTTGATGGAGGGGGCGGGAGCAATCAGCCCCAGCATTTT. This sequence encodes CSVDGGGGSNQPQHF.

The V and J genes are TRBV10-3 and TRBJ2-7, with TRBD1 matching over 10 bases. Germline V gene data show CDR1 as ENHRY and CDR2 as SYGVKD. CDR3 size: 16 residues. V lost 2 bases to trimming and J lost 7 bases; unmatched junction nucleotides: 11. The CDR3 sequence is CAISEPGQGMMGEQYF. CDR3 sequence (DNA): TGTGCCATCAGTGAGCCGGGACAGGGGATGATGGGGGAGCAGTACTTC.

The genes are TRBV28 and TRBJ1-1; D is perhaps TRBD1 (5 bases). Trimming took off 10 bases at V and 6 bases at J, with 27 bases between the two ends. In germline, CDR1 is MDHEN, CDR2 SYDVKM. The CDR3 consists of 16 residues. The CDR3 spells CAIPLLADQGSAEAFF. The CDR3 region has the DNA TGTGCCATTCCCTTATTAGCCGACCAGGGATCCGCTGAAGCTTTCTTT.

The rearrangement uses TRBV9 and TRBJ2-3, with 14 bases matching TRBD2. Germline trimming cut 1 base from V and 4 bases from J; bases unmatched to any gene: 2. This CDR3 contains 16 residues. CDR1 SGDLS and CDR2 YYNGEE come from the germline V gene. The CDR3 here is CASSVRLAGGPDTQYF. CDR3 coding DNA: TGTGCCAGCAGCGTAAGACTAGCGGGAGGGCCAGATACGCAGTATTTT.

The V gene is TRBV21-1, the J gene TRBJ2-7; the DNA was not used to check the table's D call, TRBD1. TRBV21-1 is classified as a pseudogene. CDR3 size: 17 residues. The CDR3 region has the DNA TGTGCCAGTCCGGACAGGGTTGTTAGTAGTAGCTCCTACGAGCAGTACTTC. It is translated as CASPDRVVSSSSYEQYF.

The chain employs TRBV19 and TRBJ1-5; 7 bases fit TRBD1. The CDR3 contains 17 residues. V dropped 7 bases and J dropped 0; count of bases not matched to a gene: 12. CDR1 and CDR2 from the germline V gene are LNHDA and SQIVND (reference sequence). CDR3 in DNA: TGTGCCAGTAACCCTGGGACAGAAACTTATAGCAATCAGCCCCAGCATTTT. It codes for CASNPGTETYSNQPQHF.

This clone occurred once. The rearrangement joins TRBV21-1 to TRBJ2-7; TRBD1, the table's D call, lacks a check against the DNA. TRBV21-1 is marked as a pseudogene. CDR3 length: 18 residues. The CDR3 reads CASSKVRLRDRGCYEQYF. The CDR3 nucleotides read TGTGCCAGCAGCAAAGTACGTTTGAGGGACAGGGGGTGCTACGAGCAGTACTTC.

The chain carries TRBV19 and TRBJ2-7; D is uncertain. Germline CDR1 and CDR2: LNHDA and SQIVND (reference sequence). This CDR3 has 14 residues. Trimming removed 5 bases from V and 2 bases from J, with 13 bases in between. The CDR3 DNA follows: TGTGCCAGTAGTTCCGGGCCAGCCCCCTACGAGCAGTACTTC. This encodes CASSSGPAPYEQYF.

V usage is TRBV28 and J usage is TRBJ2-1; 11 bases are a match to TRBD2. V was clipped by 3 bases and J by 7 bases; unmatched bases: 8. Germline lookup yields CDR1 MDHEN and CDR2 SYDVKM. The CDR3 is made up of 16 amino acids. The CDR3 is CASSFVPSGGRNEQFF. The CDR3 DNA reads as TGTGCCAGCAGTTTTGTTCCTAGCGGGGGGAGAAATGAGCAGTTCTTC.

The chain has TRBV18 and TRBJ1-6; D ambiguous. Trimming removed 4 bases from V and 7 bases from J, with 17 bases in between. This CDR3 contains 16 residues. Looked up from germline, CDR1 is KGHSH and CDR2 is LQKENI. CDR3 residues: CASSLSASLGNSPLHF. The CDR3 DNA sequence: TGTGCCAGCTCACTTTCGGCCTCCCTGGGGAATTCACCCCTCCACTTT. Complete variable domain (other parts from reference TRBV18 and TRBJ1-6): NAGVMQNPRHLVRRRGQEARLRCSPMKGHSHVYWYRQLPEEGLKFMVYLQKENIIDESGMPKERFSAEFPKEGPSILRIQQVVRGDSAAYFCASSLSASLGNSPLHFGNGTRLTVT.

The rearrangement links TRBV7-2 to TRBJ2-7; 7 bases agree with TRBD2. V shed 1 base and J 3 bases; nucleotides not matched to a gene: 6. The CDR3 is 15 residues long. Per the germline V gene, CDR1 is SGHTA and CDR2 is FQGNSA. CDR3 region: CASSLVDSGRYEQYF. For the CDR3, the DNA is TGTGCCAGCAGCTTAGTAGATAGCGGGCGCTACGAGCAGTACTTC.

Here the CDR3 reads CASSLGVPYGYTF. CDR3 DNA sequence: TGTGCCAGCAGTTTGGGCGTACCCTATGGCTACACCTTC. The rearrangement joins TRBV27 to TRBJ1-2; D is uncertain. Germline CDR1 is MNHEY and CDR2 is SMNVEV (reference sequence). The CDR3 sequence is 13 residues long. V was shortened by 3 bases and J by 4 bases, with 9 bases between the two germline ends.

The CDR3 DNA sequence: TGTGCCAGCAGCTTAGATGGGTTAGCGGGGGGGGACCAAGAGACCCAGTACTTC. Residues: CASSLDGLAGGDQETQYF. This chain joins TRBV11-2 and TRBJ2-5; TRBD2 matches 11 bases. J lost 0 bases, V lost 0 bases, and 6 bases had no gene match. CDR1 and CDR2 (germline): SGHAT, FQNNGV. CDR3 size: 18 residues.

The table lists this clone with a few counts. The genes are TRBV19 and TRBJ1-1; 7 nucleotides agree with TRBD1. J was trimmed by 3 bases and V by 7 bases; bases with no gene match: 2. Germline lookup yields CDR1 LNHDA and CDR2 SQIVND (reference sequence). CDR3 length: 12 amino acids. The CDR3 bases are TGTGCCAGTAATCAGGGGGACACTGAAGCTTTCTTT. This codes for CASNQGDTEAFF.

V usage is TRBV7-8 and J usage is TRBJ1-4; D might be TRBD1 (5 bases). The CDR3 is 16 amino acids. Trimming removed 5 bases at V and 3 bases at J, with 16 bases between. The germline gives CDR1 SGHVS, CDR2 FQNEAQ. The CDR3: CASSLPGRRANEKLFF. The CDR3 DNA reads TGTGCCAGCAGCCTACCAGGGAGGAGGGCTAATGAAAAACTGTTTTTT.

The CDR3 loop reads CASSGRERNTGELFF. CDR3 DNA: TGTGCCAGCAGCGGCCGGGAGCGAAACACCGGGGAGCTGTTTTTT. The gene calls are TRBV11-3 and TRBJ2-2; possibly TRBD2 for D (6 bases). The V gene's germline CDR1 is SGHNT and CDR2 YENEEA. Trimming stripped 5 bases from V and 2 bases from J, with 12 bases between. CDR3 length: 15 amino acids.

The chain links TRBV2 to TRBJ2-5; 10 bases are a match to TRBD2. The CDR3 runs 16 residues. The germline gives CDR1 SNHLY, CDR2 FYNNEI. The J segment lost 5 bases and the V segment lost 6 bases, leaving 12 bases of the junction unmatched. CDR3 amino acids: CASSNPGTSVVETQYF. The CDR3 coding sequence is TGTGCCAGCAGCAATCCCGGGACTAGCGTTGTGGAGACCCAGTACTTC. Full variable domain (missing parts from reference TRBV2 and TRBJ2-5): EPEVTQTPSHQVTQMGQEVILRCVPISNHLYFYWYRQILGQKVEFLVSFYNNEISEKSEIFDDQFSVERPDGSNFTLKIRSTKLEDSAMYFCASSNPGTSVVETQYFGPGTRLLVL.